The 22 T cell receptor beta chains below were found in one sample sequenced in a study of CD8+CD57+ T cells in acquired aplastic anemia. Genomic DNA, serving as template, underwent TCR beta VDJ and CDR3 profiling. TCRdb fed the reads into MiXCR, producing one record per CDR3 protein. The sample has about 150,000 distinct CDR3 sequences; just over 50% are singletons. All patients picked for sequencing had shown, by flow cytometry, an expansion of CD8+CD57+ cells. Specimen: sorted CD4+, CD8+, or CD8+CD57+ T cells (not recorded which) from PBMCs. Source of these receptors: a human donor with aplastic anemia.

This clonotype came up many times. This chain links TRBV3-1 with TRBJ1-5, with D possibly TRBD1 on 6 matching bases. The CDR3 sequence is 15 residues long. Trimming shortened V by 8 bases and J by 4 bases, and 18 bases separated the two germline ends. The V gene's germline CDR1 is LGHDT and CDR2 YNNKEL (reference sequence). The CDR3 spells CASFLRGALNQPQHF. The CDR3 bases are TGTGCCAGCTTCCTTCGGGGGGCTTTAAATCAGCCCCAGCATTTT.

This clonotype was recorded once. The chain has TRBV2 and TRBJ1-1; D gene ambiguous. V shed 6 bases and J shed 3 bases, with 20 bases lying between them. Germline CDR1 and CDR2: SNHLY and FYNNEI. The CDR3 loop spans 16 amino acids. The DNA for the CDR3 is TGTGCCAGCAGCGTCCGTTCGGTAGTTCAGGACACTGAAGCTTTCTTT. Amino acid sequence: CASSVRSVVQDTEAFF.

This clonotype came up a few times. This may be a read error, as it is one base from a much larger clone. The chain carries TRBV12-3 or TRBV12-4 and TRBJ1-5; the D is unclear. The CDR3 sequence is 12 residues long. The CDR3 spells CASSFENQLQHF. The CDR3 DNA sequence: TGTGCCAGCAGCTTTGAGAATCAGCTCCAGCATTTT.

On this clonotype itself: This may stem from a read error, because a much larger clone lies one nucleotide away. The chain recombines TRBV6-1 with TRBJ2-5; tentative D call: TRBD1 (6 bases). The CDR3 is 13 residues long. Trimming pared 8 bases from V and 2 bases from J, leaving 12 bases between. The germline CDR1 and CDR2 sequences are MNHNS and SASEGT. The CDR3: CASQTGRQETQYF. The CDR3 nucleotides read TGTGCCAGCCAGACAGGCAGGCAAGAGACCCAGTACTTC.

This chain joins TRBV11-2 and TRBJ2-7; 11 bases fit TRBD2. This CDR3 has 19 amino acids. The junction had 16 bases not matched to a gene; V was cut back by 5 bases and J by 1 base. Germline CDR1 SGHAT, CDR2 FQNNGV. The CDR3 sequence: CASSPTPPGLAGGSYEQYF. CDR3 DNA: TGTGCCAGCAGCCCCACCCCCCCCGGACTAGCGGGTGGGTCCTACGAGCAGTACTTC.

A word on this clonotype: With a much larger clone just one base away, this may be a read error. This chain joins TRBV12-3 or TRBV12-4 and TRBJ2-6; possibly TRBD1 or TRBD2 for D (5 bases each). This CDR3 has 16 amino acids. The DNA of the CDR3 is TGTGCCAGCAGCCAAGGAGAGGGAACTGGGGCCTACGTCCTGACTTTC. Translating gives CASSQGEGTGAYVLTF.

This clonotype was counted ten times or more. This rearrangement joins TRBV7-3 to TRBJ1-3; D unresolved. The CDR3 extends over 14 amino acids. Germline-derived CDR1 and CDR2 are SGHTA and FQGTGA. V lost 5 bases and J lost 1, with 9 bases in between. The DNA for the CDR3 is TGTGCCAGCAGCATAGGAGGTTCTGGAAACACCATATATTTT. Protein product: CASSIGGSGNTIYF. The complete variable domain, with remaining parts taken from reference TRBV7-3 and TRBJ1-3, reads GAGVSQTPSNKVTEKGKYVELRCDPISGHTALYWYRQSLGQGPEFLIYFQGTGAADDSGLPNDRFFAVRPEGSVSTLKIQRTERGDSAVYLCASSIGGSGNTIYFGEGSWLTVV.

This clonotype was seen at least ten times. The V and J genes are TRBV6-6 and TRBJ1-5; D not certain. Germline assignment: CDR1 MNHNY and CDR2 SVGAGI (reference sequence). V dropped 2 bases and J dropped 1 base, with 3 bases sitting between them. The CDR3 runs 13 residues. The CDR3 region is CASSYRSNQPQHF. The CDR3 coding sequence is TGTGCCAGCAGTTACAGGAGCAATCAGCCCCAGCATTTT.

This clonotype was observed many times. The gene calls are TRBV7-9 and TRBJ2-7; a possible D gene is TRBD1 (5 bases). CDR3 size: 14 residues. Germline CDR1 SEHNR, CDR2 FQNEAQ (reference sequence). V was trimmed by 10 bases and J by 3 bases, leaving 19 bases between them. Here the CDR3 DNA reads TGTGCCACCGGGTTGGCGACAGTATACTACGAGCAGTACTTC. Protein: CATGLATVYYEQYF.

V gene TRBV5-6 combines with J gene TRBJ2-7, with TRBD2 as a possible D gene (5 bases). Germline V gene data show CDR1 as SGHDT and CDR2 as YYEEEE. The CDR3 has 11 amino acids. Between the trimmed V and J ends, which lost 1 base and 7 bases, there was a span of 6 bases. The CDR3 here is CASSLRREQYF. The CDR3 bases are TGTGCCAGCAGCTTGCGGAGGGAGCAGTACTTC.

Concerning this clonotype: The junction departs from the called germline gene at one end, perhaps through a read error. V usage is TRBV5-1 and J usage is TRBJ2-7; D is possibly TRBD1 (5 bases). The CDR3 runs to 14 residues. Germline values: CDR1 SGHRS, CDR2 YFSETQ. DNA for the CDR3: TGCGCCAGCAGCTTGGAAGCAGGGCCCTACGAGCGGTACTTC. This sequence encodes CASSLEAGPYERYF.

DNA for the CDR3: TGCAGCGTTGGAGCAGGTCCCACCATATATTTT. Its protein product is CSVGAGPTIYF. The chain is built from TRBV29-1 and TRBJ1-3; D uncertain. V was shortened by 4 bases and J by 9 bases, with 10 bases between the two germline ends. The CDR3 sequence is 11 residues long. Germline V gene data show CDR1 as SQVTM and CDR2 as ANQGSEA.

This clonotype was counted once. One junction end does not reproduce the germline sequence, and a read error may be involved. This rearrangement joins TRBV10-3 to TRBJ1-4; D not certain. The germline V gene encodes CDR1 ENHRY and CDR2 SYGVKD. The CDR3 sequence is 13 residues long. CDR3 residues: CAISDLANEELFF. CDR3 coding DNA: TGTGCCATCAGTGATCTTGCAAATGAAGAACTGTTTTTT.

Concerning this clonotype itself: Its ends do not fully match the called genes, so a read error is possible. The V call is TRBV2, the J call TRBJ2-1; 10 bases line up with TRBD2. CDR3 size: 18 residues. CDR1 and CDR2 from the germline V gene are SNHLY and FYNNEI. The CDR3 region has the DNA TGTGCCAGCAGTGAGGGAGCGGGGGGGCAGGGCTCCTACGATGAGCAGTTCTTC. Translation: CASSEGAGGQGSYDEQFF. Full variable domain (rest looked up from reference TRBV2 and TRBJ2-1): EPEVTQTPSHQVTQMGQEVILRCVPISNHLYFYWYRQILGQKVEFLVSFYNNEISEKSEIFDDQFSVERPDGSNFTLKIRSTKLEDSAMYFCASSEGAGGQGSYDEQFFGPGTRLTVL.

This clonotype was recorded a few times. The J gene is TRBJ2-7, the V gene TRBV2; D is perhaps TRBD1 (6 bases). This CDR3 is built from 11 residues. V was shortened by 7 bases and J by 7 bases, with 11 bases between the two germline ends. Germline assignment: CDR1 SNHLY and CDR2 FYNNEI. CDR3 DNA sequence: TGTGCCAGCAACCAGGGGTGGGAGCAGTACTTC. It is translated as CASNQGWEQYF.

The chain is built from TRBV2 and TRBJ1-1; no clear D gene. The CDR3 length is 13 residues. The V and J ends lost 7 bases and 8 bases respectively, with 17 bases between them. Germline V gene lookup returns CDR1 SNHLY and CDR2 FYNNEI. CDR3 protein: CASIIISGREAFF. The CDR3 coding sequence is TGTGCCAGCATTATTATTAGTGGGAGGGAAGCTTTCTTT.

This chain joins TRBV7-2 and TRBJ2-7; D is uncertain. This CDR3 has 12 amino acids. V lost 5 bases and J lost 3, with 8 bases in between. The V gene's germline CDR1 is SGHTA and CDR2 FQGNSA. The CDR3 spells CASSKKNYEQYF. Here the CDR3 DNA reads TGTGCCAGCAGCAAAAAGAACTACGAGCAGTACTTC.

The chain combines TRBV7-8 with TRBJ1-1, with D possibly TRBD1 on 5 matching bases. Trimming cost V 5 bases and J 5 bases, with 15 bases left between them. In germline, CDR1 is SGHVS, CDR2 FQNEAQ. The CDR3 is made up of 14 amino acids. The CDR3 nucleotides read TGTGCCAGCAGCGCCGGGACGTCGGGAACTGAAGCTTTCTTT. It yields the protein CASSAGTSGTEAFF.

This clonotype has only one observation. The chain employs TRBV6-1 and TRBJ1-6; D is unclear. Germline V gives CDR1 MNHNS, CDR2 SASEGT. The CDR3 consists of 13 residues. Trimming removed 8 bases at V and 9 bases at J, with 14 bases between. This CDR3 reads CASLGTVGSPLHF. Here the CDR3 DNA reads TGTGCCAGCCTTGGAACGGTTGGTTCACCCCTCCACTTT.

In regard to this clonotype: This may arise from a read error, as a much more abundant clone is one base away. This chain joins TRBV6-1 and TRBJ1-1; 8 nucleotides match TRBD1. The CDR3 loop spans 15 amino acids. Per the germline V gene, CDR1 is MNHNS and CDR2 is SASEGT. CDR3 in DNA: TGTGCCAGCAGGGACCAGGACAGGGTGAACACTGGAGCTTTCTTT. Translated, it gives CASRDQDRVNTGAFF.

The V and J genes are TRBV20-1 and TRBJ2-5; 7 nucleotides agree with TRBD1. The CDR3 sequence is 11 residues long. Germline CDR1 and CDR2: DFQATT and SNEGSKA (reference sequence). The CDR3 DNA reads as TGCAGCCCGACAGGGCAAGAGACCCAGTACTTC. Translating gives CSPTGQETQYF.

The chain joins TRBV7-9 to TRBJ1-1; 9 nucleotides agree with TRBD1. The V gene's germline CDR1 is SEHNR and CDR2 FQNEAQ (reference sequence). J lost 6 bases, V lost 5 bases, and 7 bases had no gene match. CDR3 size: 14 residues. The CDR3 spells CASSQQGALAEAFF. The DNA of the CDR3 is TGTGCCAGCAGCCAACAGGGGGCCCTCGCTGAAGCTTTCTTT.